This TCR beta chain was sequenced for a study of identifying expanded T cells in peripheral blood. This CDR3 region has 13 residues. Trimming removed 2 bases at V and 1 base at J, with 7 bases between. Germline V lookup: CDR1 SGHNT, CDR2 YYREEE (reference sequence). The table came from immunoSEQ multiplex PCR; TCRdb's copy has only in-frame clones and leaves some out. The table has about 58,000 clones, about nine tenths seen once. Sequences were obtained from blood. The chain is built from TRBV5-4 and TRBJ2-7; D call uncertain. This receptor was obtained from a person aged 18-69 years in good health. Here the CDR3 reads CASSFEPSYEQYF. In DNA, the CDR3 is TGTGCCAGCAGCTTTGAACCTTCCTACGAGCAGTACTTC.